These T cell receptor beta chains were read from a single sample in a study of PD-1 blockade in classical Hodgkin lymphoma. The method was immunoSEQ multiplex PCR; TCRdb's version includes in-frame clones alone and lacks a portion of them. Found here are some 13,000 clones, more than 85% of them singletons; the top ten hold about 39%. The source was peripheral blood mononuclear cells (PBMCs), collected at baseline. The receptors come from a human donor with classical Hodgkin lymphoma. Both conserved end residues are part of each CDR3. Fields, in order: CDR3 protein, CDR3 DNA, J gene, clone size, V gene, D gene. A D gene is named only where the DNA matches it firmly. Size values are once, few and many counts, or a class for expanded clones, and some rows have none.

CDR3aa: CASSLGRQNTEAFF
CDR3nt: TGTGCCAGCAGCTTAGGGCGACAGAACACTGAAGCTTTCTTT
j_gene: TRBJ1-1
abundance: .
v_gene: TRBV11-3
d_gene: .

CDR3aa: CASSLSWRETAYEQYF
CDR3nt: TGTGCCAGCAGTTTATCTTGGCGGGAGACTGCCTACGAGCAGTACTTC
j_gene: TRBJ2-7
abundance: .
v_gene: TRBV27
d_gene: TRBD2

CDR3aa: CAWSRVGGPLQETQYF
CDR3nt: TGTGCCTGGAGTCGGGTGGGGGGCCCACTCCAAGAGACCCAGTACTTC
j_gene: TRBJ2-5
abundance: .
v_gene: TRBV30
d_gene: .

CDR3aa: CASSSGLAGRGATGELFF
CDR3nt: TGTGCCAGTAGTTCGGGACTAGCGGGGAGAGGGGCAACCGGGGAGCTGTTTTTT
j_gene: TRBJ2-2
abundance: .
v_gene: TRBV19
d_gene: TRBD2

CDR3aa: CASLAFGWEQYF
CDR3nt: TGCGCCAGCCTAGCGTTCGGGTGGGAGCAGTACTTC
j_gene: TRBJ2-7
abundance: .
v_gene: TRBV10-2
d_gene: .

CDR3aa: CASSPQETQYF
CDR3nt: TGTGCCAGCAGCCCCCAAGAGACCCAGTACTTC
j_gene: TRBJ2-5
abundance: .
v_gene: TRBV11-2
d_gene: .

CDR3aa: CASTATGDEQYF
CDR3nt: TGTGCCAGCACCGCGACCGGGGACGAGCAGTACTTC
j_gene: TRBJ2-7
abundance: once
v_gene: TRBV27
d_gene: .

CDR3aa: CASSLFEGSLSYRETQYF
CDR3nt: TGTGCCAGCAGCTTATTTGAGGGAAGCTTAAGCTATCGAGAGACCCAGTACTTC
j_gene: TRBJ2-5
abundance: .
v_gene: TRBV7-8
d_gene: .

CDR3aa: CASSFSGRPTPPDNEQFF
CDR3nt: TGCGCCAGCAGCTTTAGCGGGAGGCCTACCCCGCCGGACAATGAGCAGTTCTTC
j_gene: TRBJ2-1
abundance: .
v_gene: TRBV5-1
d_gene: TRBD2

CDR3aa: CASSTRGFNTEAFF
CDR3nt: TGTGCCAGCAGCACCAGGGGGTTCAACACTGAAGCTTTCTTT
j_gene: TRBJ1-1
abundance: .
v_gene: TRBV5-4
d_gene: TRBD1

CDR3aa: CASSPGGVGGFTEAFF
CDR3nt: TGCGCCAGCAGCCCTGGGGGAGTTGGGGGCTTCACTGAAGCTTTCTTT
j_gene: TRBJ1-1
abundance: .
v_gene: TRBV5-1
d_gene: .

CDR3aa: CASSSARGPIGETQYF
CDR3nt: TGCGCCAGCAGCTCCGCCCGGGGCCCGATTGGAGAGACCCAGTACTTC
j_gene: TRBJ2-5
abundance: .
v_gene: TRBV5-1
d_gene: .

CDR3aa: CALRKSYGYTF
CDR3nt: TGTGCCCTACGGAAATCTTATGGCTACACCTTC
j_gene: TRBJ1-2
abundance: .
v_gene: TRBV2
d_gene: .

CDR3aa: CASSALLENEQFF
CDR3nt: TGTGCCAGCAGCGCGTTACTAGAGAATGAGCAGTTCTTC
j_gene: TRBJ2-1
abundance: .
v_gene: TRBV7-2
d_gene: .

CDR3aa: CASTYLVDGTEAFF
CDR3nt: TGTGCCAGCACCTACCTGGTGGACGGCACTGAAGCTTTCTTT
j_gene: TRBJ1-1
abundance: .
v_gene: TRBV11-2
d_gene: .

CDR3aa: CASSLGGAFPYNEQFF
CDR3nt: TGTGCCAGCAGCTTAGGGGGGGCGTTCCCCTACAATGAGCAGTTCTTC
j_gene: TRBJ2-1
abundance: once
v_gene: TRBV7-9
d_gene: .

CDR3aa: CASSVGRGLADTQYF
CDR3nt: TGTGCCAGCAGTGTGGGCAGGGGGCTTGCAGATACGCAGTATTTT
j_gene: TRBJ2-3
abundance: .
v_gene: TRBV2
d_gene: TRBD1

CDR3aa: CASSIVERDDTQYF
CDR3nt: TGTGCCAGTAGTATAGTCGAGAGGGATGATACGCAGTATTTT
j_gene: TRBJ2-3
abundance: once
v_gene: TRBV19
d_gene: .

CDR3aa: CASGRLAGVIEQYF
CDR3nt: TGTGCCAGCGGTAGACTAGCGGGAGTCATCGAGCAGTACTTC
j_gene: TRBJ2-7
abundance: .
v_gene: TRBV28
d_gene: TRBD2

CDR3aa: CASSQGVAGYGYTF
CDR3nt: TGTGCCAGCAGCCAAGGAGTGGCCGGGTATGGCTACACCTTC
j_gene: TRBJ1-2
abundance: .
v_gene: TRBV6-6
d_gene: .

CDR3aa: CASGLVLGREVDTGELFF
CDR3nt: TGTGCTAGTGGTTTGGTACTAGGGCGGGAGGTGGACACCGGGGAGCTGTTTTTT
j_gene: TRBJ2-2
abundance: .
v_gene: TRBV12-5
d_gene: TRBD2

CDR3aa: CASSLGDGSSYNSPLHF
CDR3nt: TGCGCCAGCAGCTTGGGGGACGGGAGCTCCTATAATTCACCCCTCCACTTT
j_gene: TRBJ1-6
abundance: once
v_gene: TRBV5-1
d_gene: .

CDR3aa: CASSERRGDNEQFF
CDR3nt: TGTGCCAGCAGTGAAAGGCGGGGGGACAATGAGCAGTTCTTC
j_gene: TRBJ2-1
abundance: .
v_gene: TRBV2
d_gene: TRBD2

CDR3aa: CASSAGVGGTDTQYF
CDR3nt: TGTGCCAGCAGTGCGGGGGTGGGAGGGACAGATACGCAGTATTTT
j_gene: TRBJ2-3
abundance: .
v_gene: TRBV6-1
d_gene: TRBD2

CDR3aa: CASSPRTGNEQFF
CDR3nt: TGTGCCAGTAGTCCACGGACTGGGAATGAGCAGTTCTTC
j_gene: TRBJ2-1
abundance: .
v_gene: TRBV19
d_gene: .

CDR3aa: CASSRAGGRTYEQYF
CDR3nt: TGTGCCAGCAGTCGAGCGGGAGGGAGAACCTACGAGCAGTACTTC
j_gene: TRBJ2-7
abundance: .
v_gene: TRBV28
d_gene: TRBD2

CDR3aa: CASSSPGGGELFF
CDR3nt: TGTGCCAGCAGCTCCCCTGGCGGGGGGGAGCTGTTTTTT
j_gene: TRBJ2-2
abundance: .
v_gene: TRBV7-9
d_gene: .

CDR3aa: CASSPPSGIRRYNEQFF
CDR3nt: TGTGCCAGCAGCCCTCCTAGCGGGATAAGACGTTACAATGAGCAGTTCTTC
j_gene: TRBJ2-1
abundance: .
v_gene: TRBV14
d_gene: TRBD2

CDR3aa: CASSSVKAGELFF
CDR3nt: TGTGCCAGCAGTTCCGTGAAGGCCGGGGAGCTGTTTTTT
j_gene: TRBJ2-2
abundance: .
v_gene: TRBV27
d_gene: .

CDR3aa: CASSATHSREQYF
CDR3nt: TGTGCCAGCAGCGCTACCCATTCTCGGGAGCAGTACTTC
j_gene: TRBJ2-7
abundance: .
v_gene: TRBV7-8
d_gene: .

CDR3aa: CASSESGVSEQYF
CDR3nt: TGCGCCAGCAGTGAGTCGGGAGTGAGTGAGCAGTACTTC
j_gene: TRBJ2-7
abundance: once
v_gene: TRBV10-1
d_gene: .

CDR3aa: CASSLFDRTYEQYF
CDR3nt: TGCGCCAGCAGCTTGTTCGACAGAACCTACGAGCAGTACTTC
j_gene: TRBJ2-7
abundance: few
v_gene: TRBV5-1
d_gene: .

CDR3aa: CASSLSMGRHYGYTF
CDR3nt: TGTGCCAGCAGTTTATCGATGGGAAGGCACTATGGCTACACCTTC
j_gene: TRBJ1-2
abundance: .
v_gene: TRBV27
d_gene: .

CDR3aa: CASSPPTGPVRGYTF
CDR3nt: TGCGCCAGCAGCCCCCCAACAGGGCCCGTAAGAGGCTACACCTTC
j_gene: TRBJ1-2
abundance: .
v_gene: TRBV5-1
d_gene: .

CDR3aa: CASSLPGGASGRKGEQFF
CDR3nt: TGTGCCAGCAGCTTACCGGGAGGGGCTAGCGGGAGAAAGGGTGAGCAGTTCTTC
j_gene: TRBJ2-1
abundance: .
v_gene: TRBV7-9
d_gene: TRBD2

CDR3aa: CASTNRDDKYF
CDR3nt: TGTGCCAGTACAAACCGGGACGACAAGTACTTC
j_gene: TRBJ2-5
abundance: .
v_gene: TRBV7-1
d_gene: .